This is a list of T cell receptor beta chains from one sample in a study of technical replicates of blood from a few donors. Profiling relied on immunoSEQ multiplex PCR, and the TCRdb table lists in-frame clones only, not all of them. This table has around 86,000 clones, 90% to 98% appearing once. Sequences were obtained from T cells isolated from PBMCs. The receptors were gathered from a human donor in good health. Both conserved end residues are part of each CDR3. Each record gives: V gene, J gene, clone size, D gene, CDR3 DNA, CDR3 protein. D genes are given only for firm matches. Clone size, where shown, is once, few, many, or a class for clones that have expanded.

>TRBV5-1|TRBJ2-7|-|-
TGCGCCAGCAGCCGAGGAGGGTCTCCGGGCGAGCAGTACTTC
CASSRGGSPGEQYF
>TRBV4-1|TRBJ2-7|once|TRBD2
TGCGCCAGCAGCCAGCGGGAGGCTGATGATTTAGGCTACGAGCAGTACTTC
CASSQREADDLGYEQYF
>TRBV15|TRBJ2-7|-|-
TGTGCCACCAGCAGTTACTACGAGCAGTACTTC
CATSSYYEQYF
>TRBV2|TRBJ1-5|-|TRBD1
TGTGCCAGCAGTGTCACAGGGGAAGAAGCAAATAGCAATCAGCCCCAGCATTTT
CASSVTGEEANSNQPQHF
>TRBV6-5|TRBJ2-3|-|-
TGTGCCAGCAGATACGTAGTACAGCTCACCTCAGATACGCAGTATTTT
CASRYVVQLTSDTQYF
>TRBV19|TRBJ1-1|-|TRBD1
TGTGCCAGTAGTATATTAGGGACAGCGCAGAACACTGAAGCTTTCTTT
CASSILGTAQNTEAFF
>TRBV29-1|TRBJ2-1|-|TRBD2
TGCAGCGCGCTCCCACCAGCGGGGACCACCACCTACAATGAGCAGTTCTTC
CSALPPAGTTTYNEQFF
>TRBV18|TRBJ1-5|-|TRBD1
TGTGCCAGCTCACCACCCCTTACAGGGGGATTGGGGCCCCAGCATTTT
CASSPPLTGGLGPQHF
>TRBV19|TRBJ2-3|-|TRBD2
TGTGCCAGTAGTATGGGGGCTAGCGGGAGCGTCACAGATACGCAGTATTTT
CASSMGASGSVTDTQYF
>TRBV2|TRBJ2-2|-|-
TGTGCCAGCAGTCTGACCCGACACGGGGAGCTGTTTTTT
CASSLTRHGELFF
>TRBV28|TRBJ1-3|once|-
TGTGCCACCCACAGGATTGGCTCTGGAAACACCATATATTTT
CATHRIGSGNTIYF
>TRBV6-1|TRBJ1-3|once|-
TGTGCCAGCAGTGAAGCGCCTGGAGGTCCCTCTGGAAACACCATATATTTT
CASSEAPGGPSGNTIYF
>TRBV6-5|TRBJ2-7|-|-
TGTGCCAGCAGTTATTCGTCGGGAAAGAGGTACTTC
CASSYSSGKRYF
>TRBV30|TRBJ2-1|-|-
TGTGCCTGGAGCTGGGAGGCTGAGCAGTTCTTC
CAWSWEAEQFF
>TRBV11-2|TRBJ2-7|once|TRBD1
TGTGCCAGCAGTACGGGACAGGGCTACGAGCAGTACTTC
CASSTGQGYEQYF
>TRBV10-1|TRBJ1-1|-|-
TGCGCCAGCAGTGCAGGCCAGAACACTGAAGCTTTCTTT
CASSAGQNTEAFF
>TRBV14|TRBJ2-7|-|-
TGTGCCAGCAGAGGTAGCGGTGTTTCGGAGCAGTACTTC
CASRGSGVSEQYF
>TRBV29-1|TRBJ2-7|-|TRBD1
TGCAGCGCTCACCCGGGACAGGGATCCTACGAGCAGTACTTC
CSAHPGQGSYEQYF
>TRBV27|TRBJ1-1|-|-
TGTGCCAGCAGTTACTTGCAGGGGGAAGCTTTCTTT
CASSYLQGEAFF
>TRBV9|TRBJ2-7|once|TRBD1
TGTGCTTCCGGGACAGGGACGCCAAACCACGAGCAGTACTTC
CASGTGTPNHEQYF
>TRBV7-9|TRBJ2-7|-|-
TGTGCCAGCAGCCTGGGGCAAATCTCCTACGAGCAGTACTTC
CASSLGQISYEQYF
>TRBV9|TRBJ2-1|-|TRBD2
TGTGCCAGCAGCGGCTTAGCGGGGGACCCTAGGGATGAGCAGTTCTTC
CASSGLAGDPRDEQFF
>TRBV5-1|TRBJ2-7|-|-
TGCGCCAGCAGCTTGGATAGCGGAGACTCCTACGAGCAGTACTTC
CASSLDSGDSYEQYF